Here is one T cell receptor (beta chain) with its context. This receptor's antigen is unknown. The input lacks base qualities; no much larger clone sits a single base away. The data stem from a study of shared clonotypes between healthy human individuals (dated by TCRdb to the early 2020s). Context from the whole study: A few men and a couple of women, aged 18 to 49 years, made up the cohort. For each donor, three plates each were used for CD4 naive and CD4 memory, two plates were used for CD8 naive, and one plate was used for CD8 memory. To estimate repertoire size and how much clonotype sharing occurs between individuals, the study deeply sequenced the blood TCR repertoires of roughly 5 healthy adults. Libraries were prepared and TCR repertoires were sequenced by different laboratories using diverse techniques, in order to increase sequencing depth and limit assay-specific biases. Per donor, leukapheresis produced somewhere between about 0.9 and 10 billion PBMCs. Results the study describes overall, beyond this receptor: Rarefaction of sorted-subset datasets indicated incomplete sequencing despite the large sequencing depth. Naive subsets generally had larger estimated clonotype richness than memory subsets. Because the study included only a small number of donors, the genetic and exposure-history diversity represented was limited. When a few donors were compared, the shared fraction of clonotypes was approximately 5% for naive CD4, 3.5% to 4% for naive CD8, about 2.5% for memory CD4, and about 0.36% for memory CD8. Pairwise subsampling indicated that sequencing depth was expected to affect the degree of clonotype sharing among donors. Compared with non-shared clonotypes, clonotypes shared by all four sorted-subset donors had higher generation probabilities. Sampling was restricted to blood, and TCR repertoires in tissues likely differ from the TCR repertoires found in blood.

TCR CDR3 regions were amplified from genomic DNA by multiplex PCR using the deep immunoSEQ assay. For each cell subset, the extracted genomic DNA was distributed evenly across all wells of several immunoSEQ 96-well plates, and each plate served as one replicate. Each replicate PCR for sorted subsets received about 220 ng genomic DNA, equal to about 30,000 T cell genomes. The purified libraries were quantified using a Qubit 3.0 fluorometer, sized with a Bioanalyzer 2100, and then quantified again using the KAPA Library Quantification kit. Every immunoSEQ 96-well plate was sequenced on a dedicated single-read 150-cycle Illumina NextSeq 550 flow cell. The authors' analysis ran thus. Because only junctional sequences without quality scores were contained in the immunoSEQ output, filtering matching that applied to full-length reads could not be performed. To assign V/J genes and CDR3, sequences were annotated against IMGT germline references using PyIR, a Python wrapper for IgBLAST v1.9. Reads were filtered out if the reads had weak V/J assignments (E-value above 1e-6), no CDR3, stop codons, out-of-frame junctions, or ambiguous translated residues. A V3J clonotype was defined by an identical inferred V gene, J gene, and CDR3 amino acid sequence. Percentage overlap between repertoires was calculated by dividing the number of shared unique clonotypes by the size of the smaller repertoire. Three approaches were used to assess repertoire richness: RTK rarefaction, the Chao1 estimator, and Recon v2.1 estimates of unobserved clonotypes. For all TCRbeta clonotypes obtained by the gDNA method from a few donors, generation probabilities were computed with OLGA. In its TCRdb copy, this immuneACCESS table keeps in-frame sequences only and misses some clones. Where compared with another copy, unresolved V genes explain less than half of these, and the others have no known cause. For V, J and clone size, that table is used; D and trimming come from the DNA. Counted in this sample were some 1,900,000 clones; about 95% of them appeared once. Jointly, the top ten make up around 1% of the sample.

For the CD8 naive samples, CD45RO-negative cells were positively selected for CCR7, yielding a CD45RA+CCR7+ population from which TemRA cells were excluded. Donors were healthy HIV-negative adults with no recently reported acute infections or vaccinations. Every donor was a Caucasian adult living in Nashville, Tennessee, USA. Blood was collected by leukapheresis, and PBMCs were isolated by Ficoll-Histopaque density gradient centrifugation and then cryopreserved in liquid nitrogen vapor phase. Analytical flow cytometry was used to check the purity and quantity of each magnetically sorted T cell population. Each sorted fraction had its genomic DNA isolated and then quantified by UV absorbance on a Nanodrop 2000c. The sequencing sample was made of naive CD8+ T cells sorted from blood. Read against the paper, the sample's cell subset or site label means: CD45RA+CCR7+. This TCR was sampled from a man aged 18 to 30 in good health.

For the CDR3, the sequence is CASSQDPDRVGNTIYF. Here is the DNA: TGCGCCAGCAGCCAAGACCCGGACAGGGTAGGAAACACCATATATTTT. The rearrangement joined TRBV4-3 to TRBJ1-3, and 8 junction bases match TRBD1. V and J are trimmed by 0 bases and 4 bases, and the gene matches miss 5 bases of the junction. Via the germline V gene, CDR1 is LGHNA and CDR2 YSLEER. From the cysteine up to the phenylalanine, the CDR3 has a length of 16 residues. Just CDR3 DNA is preserved here, 48 bases in frame from base 1.